Described below is a single T cell receptor (beta chain) sequence and its context. What it binds is not known. This sample stems from a study of OX40 agonist ivuxolimab in advanced cancers. Study context: Every 2 weeks, patients got intravenous ivuxolimab at one of six dose levels (0.01-10 mg/kg). The dose-escalation cohort had hepatocellular carcinoma, melanoma, renal cell or head and neck cancer.

Measured with immunoSEQ multiplex PCR; TCRdb has only the in-frame clones, and not every one. The sample holds fewer than 70,000 clones, 91% seen once. Study findings and constraints: Also showing low normalized T-cell clonal expansion were some of the nonresponders. Relatively little clonal expansion, among the lowest observed, appeared in partial responders at 0.1-3.0 mg/kg.

Trimming took 2 bases from V and 2 from J; bases not matched to a gene: 6. Germline V gene lookup returns CDR1 SGHRS and CDR2 YFSETQ. This CDR3 region has 15 residues. This receptor was taken from an adult with an advanced solid tumor such as melanoma, head and neck, liver or kidney cancer. The chain joins TRBV5-1 to TRBJ2-5; TRBD1 matches at 7 bases. The sample here was CD4+ or CD8+ T cells sorted from blood, taken in a trial of the OX40 agonist ivuxolimab. Written as DNA, the CDR3 is TGCGCCAGCAGCTTCCAGACAGGGAATCAAGAGACCCAGTACTTC. Encoded protein: CASSFQTGNQETQYF.